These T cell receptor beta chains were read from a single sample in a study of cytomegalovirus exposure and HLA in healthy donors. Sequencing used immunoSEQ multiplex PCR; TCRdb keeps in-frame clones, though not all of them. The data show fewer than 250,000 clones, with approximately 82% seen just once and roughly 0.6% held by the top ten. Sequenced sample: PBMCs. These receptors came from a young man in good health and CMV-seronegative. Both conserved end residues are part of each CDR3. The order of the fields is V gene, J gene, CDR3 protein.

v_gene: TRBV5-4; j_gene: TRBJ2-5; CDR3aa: CASSSRTGGSETQYF
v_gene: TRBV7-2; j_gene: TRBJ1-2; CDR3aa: CASSFDRVYGYTF
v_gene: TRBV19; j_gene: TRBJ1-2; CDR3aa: CASSILPTGSHGYTF
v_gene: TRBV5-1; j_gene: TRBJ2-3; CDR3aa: CASRKSGGGSTDTQYF
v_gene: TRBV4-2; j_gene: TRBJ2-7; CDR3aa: CASSQESLGGYEQYF
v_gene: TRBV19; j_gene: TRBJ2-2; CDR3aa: CASSIQNTGELFF
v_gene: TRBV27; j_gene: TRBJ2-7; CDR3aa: CASSLREQYF
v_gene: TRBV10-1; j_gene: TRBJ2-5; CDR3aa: CASSDSGAQETQYF
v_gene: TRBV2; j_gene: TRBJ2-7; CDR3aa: CARSRDYRDTYEQYF
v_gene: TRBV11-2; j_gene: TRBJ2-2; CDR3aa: CASSLARSGNDTGELFF
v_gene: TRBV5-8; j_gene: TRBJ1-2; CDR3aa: CASSWSGGTGETF
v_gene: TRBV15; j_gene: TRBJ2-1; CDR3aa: CATSKGQGRDEQFF
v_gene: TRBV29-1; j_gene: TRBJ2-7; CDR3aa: CSALSGGVNEQYF
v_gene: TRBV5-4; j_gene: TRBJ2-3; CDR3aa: CASSSGQTSTDTQYF
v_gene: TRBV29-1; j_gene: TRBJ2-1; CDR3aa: CSALWGQGANEQFF
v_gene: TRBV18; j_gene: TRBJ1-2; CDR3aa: CASSPGQGDNYGYTF
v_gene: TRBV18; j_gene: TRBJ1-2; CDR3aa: CASFDQGPEARGYTF
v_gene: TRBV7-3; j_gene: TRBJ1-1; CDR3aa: CASSYQGHNTEAFF
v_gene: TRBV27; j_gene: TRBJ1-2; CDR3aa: CASSLSPGVGYTF
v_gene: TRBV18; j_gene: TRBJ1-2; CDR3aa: CASSLNRDNYGYTF
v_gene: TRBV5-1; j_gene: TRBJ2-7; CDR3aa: CASSSLAGVSEQYF
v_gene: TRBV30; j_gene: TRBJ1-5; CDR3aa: CAWSPTGQFRGPQHF
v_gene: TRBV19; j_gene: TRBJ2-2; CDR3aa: CASQGEGHNQELFF
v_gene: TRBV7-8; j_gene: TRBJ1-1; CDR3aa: CASSLENTNTEAFF
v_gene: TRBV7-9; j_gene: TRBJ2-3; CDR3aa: CASSSSDRGTDTQYF